This record looks at one T cell receptor (beta chain) sequence and its context. Its antigen is still unknown. This sample is drawn from a study of CD8 T cells in Susac syndrome. Controls were healthy donors (matched for age and sex). TEMRA cells were FACS-enriched, and CD8+ and CD4+ T cells were isolated negatively. Random-hexamer reverse transcription was applied to roughly 0.45 to 1 ug RNA. An immunoSEQ multiplex PCR amplified TCR beta CDR3 over 54 Vbeta and 13 Jbeta. TCRdb recomputed calls from the immunoSEQ multiplex PCR reads with MiXCR, one row per CDR3 protein. Here the sample spans around 200,000 distinct CDR3 sequences, 90% to 95% being singletons. V shed 5 bases and J 2 bases; nucleotides not matched to a gene: 3. This CDR3 spans 15 amino acids. Findings and caveats of the study: Acknowledgment was made by the study that its TCR sequencing and HLA analysis involved a relatively small number of individuals.

V and J are TRBV12-3 or TRBV12-4 and TRBJ2-1, with 10 bases identical to TRBD1. The sequenced sample was CD4+ T cells from PBMCs. The origin of this receptor is a human donor in good health. The CDR3 DNA sequence: TGTGCCAGCAGTCGAGACAGGGGGCCCTACAATGAGCAGTTCTTC. This gives the protein CASSRDRGPYNEQFF.